This paragraph reports one T cell receptor beta chain. These data come from a study of cytomegalovirus exposure and HLA in healthy donors. This PCR relied on a set of 60 Vbeta primers and 13 Jbeta primers. Here immunoSEQ multiplex PCR was the method, and the copy in TCRdb shows in-frame clones only, minus some. The sample lists 90,000 or so clones, 77% occurring once. Germline loops: CDR1 MNHNS, CDR2 SASEGT. The CDR3 is 14 amino acids. J was trimmed by 4 bases and V by 8 bases; bases with no gene match: 8. The sample taken for sequencing was PBMCs. V gene TRBV6-1 combines with J gene TRBJ2-7; TRBD1 matches at 10 bases. This TCR came from a boy between 10 and 17 years old in good health and CMV-seronegative. The DNA of the CDR3 is TGTGCCAGCTTGGACAGGGGGACTTATTACGAGCAGTACTTC. Translating it yields CASLDRGTYYEQYF.